This is a list of T cell receptor beta chains from one sample in a study of shared clonotypes between healthy human individuals. Produced via immunoSEQ multiplex PCR; TCRdb's table is partial and in-frame only. The top ten clones hold more than 1.5% of a sample with some 2,100,000 clones, about 93% of them seen once. The sequenced material came from naive CD8+ T cells from PBMCs. These receptors were collected from a man between 18 and 35 years old in good health. Some clones in this sample may be carry-over from other donors' samples. Both conserved end residues are part of each CDR3. The order of the fields is clone size, D gene, J gene, V gene, CDR3 DNA, CDR3 protein. A D gene is named only where the DNA matches it firmly. Not all rows give a size; the values are once, few, many and, for expanded clones, a class.

abundance: -
d_gene: -
j_gene: TRBJ1-1
v_gene: TRBV6-5
CDR3nt: TGTGCCAGCAGTTCCTGGTTGTACGCTGAAGCTTTCTTT
CDR3aa: CASSSWLYAEAFF

abundance: -
d_gene: -
j_gene: TRBJ1-5
v_gene: TRBV27
CDR3nt: TGTGCCAGCAGTCCGAGGGACGGTGATCAGCCCCAGCATTTT
CDR3aa: CASSPRDGDQPQHF

abundance: -
d_gene: -
j_gene: TRBJ1-4
v_gene: TRBV28
CDR3nt: TGTGCCAGCAGTTTCAGCCCCGACAGAGGCCCTAAGGAAAAACTGTTTTTT
CDR3aa: CASSFSPDRGPKEKLFF

abundance: once
d_gene: -
j_gene: TRBJ2-1
v_gene: TRBV19
CDR3nt: TGTGCCAGTAGTATGGGGGGGGCGGGAGCCTACAATGAGCAGTTCTTC
CDR3aa: CASSMGGAGAYNEQFF

abundance: -
d_gene: TRBD1
j_gene: TRBJ2-4
v_gene: TRBV10-3
CDR3nt: TGTGCCATCAGTGAGTCTGACAGGGGCCTTCTTTTGGACTTC
CDR3aa: CAISESDRGLLLDF

abundance: -
d_gene: TRBD1
j_gene: TRBJ2-1
v_gene: TRBV29-1
CDR3nt: TGCAGCGCTGACAGGGTTCCAACTAAGTACAATGAGCAGTTCTTC
CDR3aa: CSADRVPTKYNEQFF

abundance: -
d_gene: -
j_gene: TRBJ2-7
v_gene: TRBV27
CDR3nt: TGTGCCAGCAGTTTAAGGGGGACAATTTACGAGCAGTACTTC
CDR3aa: CASSLRGTIYEQYF

abundance: -
d_gene: -
j_gene: TRBJ2-5
v_gene: TRBV15
CDR3nt: TGTGCCACCAGCAGAGATCGAGGTACAGGGGAGACCCAGTACTTC
CDR3aa: CATSRDRGTGETQYF

abundance: once
d_gene: TRBD1
j_gene: TRBJ1-2
v_gene: TRBV28
CDR3nt: TGTGCCAGCAGTTTTGGGGAGACAGGGCAAAACTATGGCTACACCTTC
CDR3aa: CASSFGETGQNYGYTF

abundance: -
d_gene: TRBD1
j_gene: TRBJ2-7
v_gene: TRBV27
CDR3nt: TGTGCCAGCAGCCCAGGGACAGGGGTTTTCGAGCAGTACTTC
CDR3aa: CASSPGTGVFEQYF

abundance: -
d_gene: -
j_gene: TRBJ2-7
v_gene: TRBV27
CDR3nt: TGTGCCAGCAGACCGGGACGGGGCTACGAGCAGTACTTC
CDR3aa: CASRPGRGYEQYF

abundance: once
d_gene: TRBD1
j_gene: TRBJ1-1
v_gene: TRBV27
CDR3nt: TGTGCCAGTTTGAAACAGGGGGCAAACACTGAAGCTTTCTTT
CDR3aa: CASLKQGANTEAFF

abundance: -
d_gene: TRBD1
j_gene: TRBJ2-7
v_gene: TRBV7-9
CDR3nt: TGTGCCAGCAGCCCCCAAGGGACAGGGGGGCGGGAGCAGTACTTC
CDR3aa: CASSPQGTGGREQYF

abundance: -
d_gene: -
j_gene: TRBJ1-1
v_gene: TRBV27
CDR3nt: TGTGCCAGCAGTTTATCGGGGGTACTTAACACTGAAGCTTTCTTT
CDR3aa: CASSLSGVLNTEAFF

abundance: once
d_gene: TRBD1
j_gene: TRBJ2-7
v_gene: TRBV28
CDR3nt: TGTGCCAGCAGCTATTCGGGGGGACAGGGGTTTTACGAGCAGTACTTC
CDR3aa: CASSYSGGQGFYEQYF

abundance: few
d_gene: -
j_gene: TRBJ1-1
v_gene: TRBV9
CDR3nt: TGTGCCAGCTCCTCCCAGGGAAGCACTGAAGCTTTCTTT
CDR3aa: CASSSQGSTEAFF

abundance: -
d_gene: TRBD1
j_gene: TRBJ2-1
v_gene: TRBV11-3
CDR3nt: TGTGCCAGCGCCCGGGACAGCCCTTACAATGAGCAGTTCTTC
CDR3aa: CASARDSPYNEQFF

abundance: -
d_gene: TRBD1
j_gene: TRBJ2-7
v_gene: TRBV28
CDR3nt: TGTGCCAGCAGCAAGATTAAGAGACAGGGATTGCACGAGCAGTACTTC
CDR3aa: CASSKIKRQGLHEQYF

abundance: once
d_gene: TRBD1
j_gene: TRBJ1-2
v_gene: TRBV19
CDR3nt: TGTGCCAGTAGTACCCCGGACAGGGGGTATGGCTACACCTTC
CDR3aa: CASSTPDRGYGYTF

abundance: -
d_gene: TRBD1
j_gene: TRBJ1-1
v_gene: TRBV7-9
CDR3nt: TGTGCCAGCAGCATACGGACAGGGATGGACACTGAAGCTTTCTTT
CDR3aa: CASSIRTGMDTEAFF

abundance: -
d_gene: -
j_gene: TRBJ2-1
v_gene: TRBV16
CDR3nt: TGTGCCAGCAGCCCAGACTACAATGAGCAGTTCTTC
CDR3aa: CASSPDYNEQFF

abundance: -
d_gene: -
j_gene: TRBJ2-7
v_gene: TRBV11-2
CDR3nt: TGTGCCAGCAGCTTAGTGTCCCACGAGCAGTACTTC
CDR3aa: CASSLVSHEQYF

abundance: -
d_gene: TRBD1
j_gene: TRBJ2-5
v_gene: TRBV6-5
CDR3nt: TGTGCCAGCAGTTACTCCCAGGGGGCGCGGGAGACCCAGTACTTC
CDR3aa: CASSYSQGARETQYF

abundance: -
d_gene: TRBD2
j_gene: TRBJ2-2
v_gene: TRBV7-2
CDR3nt: TGTGCCAGCAGCGGGCGGGAGGCAGAGAACACCGGGGAGCTGTTTTTT
CDR3aa: CASSGREAENTGELFF

abundance: -
d_gene: TRBD2
j_gene: TRBJ2-1
v_gene: TRBV14
CDR3nt: TGTGCCAGCAGCCCGGGACTAGCGGGGGGATGGGACAATGAGCAGTTCTTC
CDR3aa: CASSPGLAGGWDNEQFF

abundance: -
d_gene: -
j_gene: TRBJ1-4
v_gene: TRBV5-5
CDR3nt: TGTGCCAGCAGCTTGGGATTACAGGAATTCGGTAATGAAAAACTGTTTTTT
CDR3aa: CASSLGLQEFGNEKLFF

abundance: -
d_gene: TRBD1
j_gene: TRBJ2-7
v_gene: TRBV10-3
CDR3nt: TGTGCCATCATATCAACAGGGGGCATGGCCGAGCAGTACTTC
CDR3aa: CAIISTGGMAEQYF

abundance: -
d_gene: TRBD2
j_gene: TRBJ2-7
v_gene: TRBV6-1
CDR3nt: TGTGCCAGCAGTGAAGGGACTAGCGGGGCCTACGAGCAGTACTTC
CDR3aa: CASSEGTSGAYEQYF

abundance: -
d_gene: -
j_gene: TRBJ2-7
v_gene: TRBV10-3
CDR3nt: TGTGCCATCAGTGAGTTGGGGGGACCTCAAACCTACGAGCAGTACTTC
CDR3aa: CAISELGGPQTYEQYF

abundance: -
d_gene: -
j_gene: TRBJ2-1
v_gene: TRBV2
CDR3nt: TGTGCCAGCAAGCCTGGAGTAGGGGAGCAGTTCTTC
CDR3aa: CASKPGVGEQFF

abundance: -
d_gene: -
j_gene: TRBJ2-7
v_gene: TRBV6-6
CDR3nt: TGTGCCAGCAGTTACTCTGGCCTTTGGAGCTCCTACGAGCAGTACTTC
CDR3aa: CASSYSGLWSSYEQYF

abundance: -
d_gene: TRBD1
j_gene: TRBJ2-7
v_gene: TRBV19
CDR3nt: TGTGCCAGTAGTGCCCCTGGGCAGGGGGCCTACGAGCAGTACTTC
CDR3aa: CASSAPGQGAYEQYF

abundance: -
d_gene: -
j_gene: TRBJ2-7
v_gene: TRBV15
CDR3nt: TGTGCCACCAGCAAGGACAGTGTACGGCAGTACTTC
CDR3aa: CATSKDSVRQYF

abundance: -
d_gene: TRBD2
j_gene: TRBJ2-3
v_gene: TRBV19
CDR3nt: TGTGCCAGTAGTATCGGACTAGCGGGAGATACGCAGTATTTT
CDR3aa: CASSIGLAGDTQYF

abundance: -
d_gene: -
j_gene: TRBJ2-1
v_gene: TRBV27
CDR3nt: TGTGCCAGCAGTCCAAAACAGTCCCCCGTAGATGAGCAGTTCTTC
CDR3aa: CASSPKQSPVDEQFF

abundance: -
d_gene: -
j_gene: TRBJ2-3
v_gene: TRBV27
CDR3nt: TGTGCCAGCAGCCGAGGACAGGTTGGGGGAGGGCGAGGAGATACGCAGTATTTT
CDR3aa: CASSRGQVGGGRGDTQYF

abundance: -
d_gene: -
j_gene: TRBJ2-1
v_gene: TRBV27
CDR3nt: TGTGCCAGCAGTTCCTACCCGGCCCTAAGCTACAATGAGCAGTTCTTC
CDR3aa: CASSSYPALSYNEQFF

abundance: -
d_gene: -
j_gene: TRBJ1-5
v_gene: TRBV7-8
CDR3nt: TGTGCCAGCAGCCCGGACACCGCGGACCAGCCCCAGCATTTT
CDR3aa: CASSPDTADQPQHF

abundance: -
d_gene: -
j_gene: TRBJ1-5
v_gene: TRBV27
CDR3nt: TGTGCCAGCAGCTCTCTGGGCACGGGCGGCTATAGCAATCAGCCCCAGCATTTT
CDR3aa: CASSSLGTGGYSNQPQHF

abundance: -
d_gene: TRBD2
j_gene: TRBJ2-1
v_gene: TRBV4-2
CDR3nt: TGTGCCAGCAGCCAAGACCGCGGGAGCTCCTACAATGAGCAGTTCTTC
CDR3aa: CASSQDRGSSYNEQFF

abundance: once
d_gene: TRBD2
j_gene: TRBJ2-3
v_gene: TRBV7-9
CDR3nt: TGTGCCAGCAGCTCTCCTAGACTAGCGGGAGTCCCAGATACGCAGTATTTT
CDR3aa: CASSSPRLAGVPDTQYF

abundance: -
d_gene: -
j_gene: TRBJ1-2
v_gene: TRBV19
CDR3nt: TGTGCCAGTAGTATCTTAGATGGCAGATATGGCTACACCTTC
CDR3aa: CASSILDGRYGYTF

abundance: -
d_gene: TRBD1
j_gene: TRBJ1-4
v_gene: TRBV2
CDR3nt: TGTGCCAGCAGTGCCGCAGGGGGCGCTAATGAAAAACTGTTTTTT
CDR3aa: CASSAAGGANEKLFF